Below are 21 T cell receptor beta chains sequenced from a single sample in a study of early T cells in non-severe SARS-CoV-2 infection. TCRdb independently ran MiXCR on the 5' RACE reads; one entry per CDR3 protein. The data hold around 63,000 distinct CDR3 sequences, with approximately 11% observed a single time. Sequenced material: whole blood, taken at baseline. Receptors were obtained from an adult who was a healthcare worker with PCR-confirmed SARS-CoV-2 infection or an uninfected control (not recorded which).

This clonotype has more than one count but fewer than ten. The rearrangement uses TRBV5-4 and TRBJ2-1, with TRBD2 matching over 9 bases. After removal of 2 bases from V and 10 bases from J, the junction contained 7 bases not matched to a gene. CDR1 is SGHNT, CDR2 YYREEE, per germline (reference sequence). The CDR3 is 14 amino acids. CDR3 region: CASSFGLAGSEQFF. The DNA of the CDR3 is TGTGCCAGCAGCTTCGGGCTAGCGGGGTCGGAGCAGTTCTTC.

In this sample, this clonotype turned up a few times. This chain connects TRBV28 to TRBJ2-1, with a possible D match to TRBD2 (5 bases). The CDR3 runs to 14 residues. V lost 4 bases and J 5 bases, leaving 12 bases between the germline ends. Germline CDR1 is MDHEN and CDR2 is SYDVKM. CDR3 sequence: CASSSSGSNNEQFF. CDR3 nucleotides: TGTGCCAGCAGTTCCTCGGGATCTAACAATGAGCAGTTCTTC.

This clonotype has a count of ten or more. The chain uses TRBV19 and TRBJ2-2; 13 positions agree with TRBD2. V gave up 5 bases and J gave up 4 bases; unmatched junction bases: 4. The CDR3 spans 16 residues. CDR1 is LNHDA, CDR2 SQIVND, per germline (reference sequence). The CDR3 is CASSSGLAGATGELFF. The DNA for the CDR3 is TGTGCCAGTAGTTCCGGACTAGCGGGGGCCACCGGGGAGCTGTTTTTT.

The V and J genes are TRBV7-9 and TRBJ2-7; perhaps TRBD2 as D (6 bases). Germline V gene data show CDR1 as SEHNR and CDR2 as FQNEAQ (reference sequence). The CDR3 length is 12 residues. V dropped 1 base and J dropped 6 bases, with 7 bases sitting between them. CDR3: CASSLVEGEQYF. Here the CDR3 DNA reads TGTGCCAGCAGCTTAGTGGAGGGCGAGCAGTACTTC. The full variable domain, rest sourced from reference TRBV7-9 and TRBJ2-7, is DTGVSQNPRHKITKRGQNVTFRCDPISEHNRLYWYRQTLGQGPEFLTYFQNEAQLEKSRLLSDRFSAERPKGSFSTLEIQRTEQGDSAMYLCASSLVEGEQYFGPGTRLTVT.

The chain links TRBV27 to TRBJ2-3; D gene unclear. Trimming removed 0 bases from V and 3 bases from J, with 4 bases in between. The CDR3 has 13 residues. Germline V gene sequence: CDR1 MNHEY, CDR2 SMNVEV (reference sequence). CDR3 loop: CASSLSTTDTQYF. The CDR3 nucleotides read TGTGCCAGCAGTTTATCTACTACAGATACGCAGTATTTT.

J is TRBJ1-1 and V is TRBV6-1; D uncertain. The CDR3 extends over 16 amino acids. The V and J ends lost 5 bases and 1 base respectively, with 17 bases between them. Germline V gene lookup returns CDR1 MNHNS and CDR2 SASEGT. The CDR3: CASSPISLGKNTEAFF. DNA for the CDR3: TGTGCCAGCAGTCCAATATCGTTGGGGAAGAACACTGAAGCTTTCTTT.

This clonotype has ten or more counts. CDR3: CASSQRGVGNQPQHF. DNA for the CDR3: TGCGCCAGCAGCCAAAGAGGGGTTGGCAATCAGCCCCAGCATTTT. V and J are TRBV4-1 and TRBJ1-5, with D possibly matching TRBD1 (5 bases). Germline V gene lookup returns CDR1 MGHRA and CDR2 YSYEKL. The V and J ends lost 2 bases and 2 bases respectively, with 10 bases between them. CDR3 length: 15 amino acids.

The chain carries TRBV11-2 and TRBJ2-7; 15 bases match TRBD2. V trimming: 2 bases; J trimming: 5 bases; junction bases outside the gene matches: 10. The length of the CDR3 is 18 residues. Looked up from germline, CDR1 is SGHAT and CDR2 is FQNNGV. The CDR3 sequence is CASSLPGLAGGARHEQYF. The CDR3 DNA is TGTGCCAGCAGCTTACCGGGACTAGCGGGGGGAGCCAGGCACGAGCAGTACTTC.

In its sample, this clonotype was seen many times. The V gene is TRBV20-1, the J gene TRBJ2-1; TRBD2 matches 8 bases. This CDR3 is built from 14 residues. Germline assignment: CDR1 DFQATT and CDR2 SNEGSKA (reference sequence). This chain's CDR3 is CRGSLSGSYNEQFF. The CDR3 DNA follows: TGCAGGGGGTCATTGAGCGGGAGTTACAATGAGCAGTTCTTC.

This clonotype was detected many times. V usage is TRBV25-1 and J usage is TRBJ1-4; D perhaps matches TRBD1 (5 bases). The CDR3 consists of 15 residues. Trimming took 2 bases from V and 10 from J, leaving 17 bases between them. Germline-derived CDR1 and CDR2 are MGHDK and SYGVNS. The CDR3 loop is CASSEEDGTRGKLFF. CDR3 DNA: TGTGCCAGCAGTGAAGAAGACGGTACAAGGGGAAAACTGTTTTTT.

This clonotype was counted at least ten times. The chain links TRBV5-4 to TRBJ1-2; 8 bases agree with TRBD1. This CDR3 region has 14 residues. V lost 4 bases to trimming and J lost 5 bases; unmatched junction nucleotides: 7. Germline CDR1 and CDR2: SGHNT and YYREEE (reference sequence). The CDR3 spells CASSTRGRVYGYTF. The CDR3 nucleotides are TGTGCCAGCAGCACCAGGGGGCGCGTATATGGCTACACCTTC.

This clonotype came up a few times. The V and J genes are TRBV27 and TRBJ2-5, with 7 bases matching TRBD1. J gave up 2 bases and V 6 bases, and 6 bases lay outside the gene matches. The CDR3 covers 14 residues. Looked up from germline, CDR1 is MNHEY and CDR2 is SMNVEV (reference sequence). CDR3 bases: TGTGCCAGCAGGGAACGCAGGGGGCAAGAGACCCAGTACTTC. Amino acid sequence: CASRERRGQETQYF.

The rearrangement links TRBV7-2 to TRBJ1-6; maybe TRBD1 (6 bases). Trimming cost V 3 bases and J 2 bases, with 8 bases left between them. CDR1 and CDR2 (germline): SGHTA, FQGNSA. This CDR3 is built from 15 residues. This CDR3 is CASSLRDTYNSPLHF. For the CDR3, the DNA is TGTGCCAGCAGCTTGCGGGACACCTATAATTCACCCCTCCACTTT.

This chain joins TRBV7-2 and TRBJ2-3; D uncertain. The CDR3 extends over 12 amino acids. Trimming stripped 0 bases from V and 8 bases from J, with 6 bases between. The V gene's germline CDR1 is SGHTA and CDR2 FQGNSA. The CDR3: CASSLARGTQYF. In DNA, the CDR3 is TGTGCCAGCAGCTTAGCCCGCGGTACGCAGTATTTT.

This clonotype was seen many times. The chain has TRBV4-2 and TRBJ2-2; no definite D call. With 1 base removed from V and 0 bases from J, the gap between germline ends came to 9 bases. Germline CDR1 LGHNA, CDR2 YNFKEQ. CDR3 length: 16 residues. The CDR3 sequence: CASSQGDRANTGELFF. In DNA, the CDR3 is TGTGCCAGCAGCCAAGGAGACCGAGCGAACACCGGGGAGCTGTTTTTT.

This clonotype has a count of ten or more. The chain has TRBV7-2 and TRBJ2-2; D not resolved. Trimming took off 1 base at V and 1 base at J, with 4 bases between the two ends. Per the germline V gene, CDR1 is SGHTA and CDR2 is FQGNSA. The CDR3 has 14 amino acids. CDR3 DNA: TGTGCCAGCAGCTTAGTGGAGAACACCGGGGAGCTGTTTTTT. Residues: CASSLVENTGELFF.

This clonotype was recorded a few times. V gene TRBV11-2 combines with J gene TRBJ2-7, with D possibly TRBD2 on 6 matching bases. The CDR3 runs 16 residues. The V end was cut by 0 bases, the J end by 2 bases, with 14 bases between. Germline V gene sequence: CDR1 SGHAT, CDR2 FQNNGV. CDR3 DNA: TGTGCCAGCAGCTTAGATCTCTCGGGAGCTGCCTACGAGCAGTACTTC. Residues: CASSLDLSGAAYEQYF.

There are a few counts of this clonotype. The rearrangement uses TRBV7-2 and TRBJ2-1; the D gene is possibly TRBD1 (6 bases). The CDR3 is 16 residues long. Germline lookup yields CDR1 SGHTA and CDR2 FQGNSA. V was pared by 3 bases and J by 4 bases, with 16 bases between. The DNA for the CDR3 is TGTGCCAGCAGCTTCATCCCGGGACACATTTACAATGAGCAGTTCTTC. Translated, it gives CASSFIPGHIYNEQFF.

This clonotype was found many times. V gene TRBV6-2 or TRBV6-3 combines with J gene TRBJ2-3; TRBD1 matches 7 bases. V was clipped by 4 bases and J by 2 bases; unmatched bases: 9. Germline V gene sequence: CDR1 MNHEY, CDR2 SVGEGT. The CDR3 runs to 16 residues. The CDR3 region has the DNA TGTGCCAGCAGTTTCCTCCCGGGACAGCTCACAGATACGCAGTATTTT. Its protein product is CASSFLPGQLTDTQYF.

This clonotype was seen at least ten times. This chain's CDR3 is CAVQAYSNQPQHF. The CDR3 DNA is TGTGCCGTACAGGCGTATAGCAATCAGCCCCAGCATTTT. The chain carries TRBV10-3 and TRBJ1-5, with TRBD1 as a possible D gene (5 bases). CDR1 ENHRY and CDR2 SYGVKD come from the germline V gene. This CDR3 has 13 amino acids. V gave up 11 bases and J gave up 0 bases, with 11 bases separating them.

Comment on this clonotype: A much larger clone differs by one base, so this may be a read error. V is TRBV18 and J is TRBJ1-1, with no clear D. Germline loops: CDR1 KGHSH, CDR2 LQKENI. Trimming removed 1 base at V and 1 base at J, with 10 bases between. This CDR3 spans 15 amino acids. The CDR3 nucleotides are TGTGCCAGCTCACCACGGGAATTCGCGAACACTGAAGCTTTCTTT. Protein product: CASSPREFANTEAFF.